The clone carrying this TCR beta chain was counted between two and nine times. Its antigen is unidentified. The authors prepared the TCRbeta library with unique molecular identifiers. TCRdb re-called the PCR reads with MiXCR, one entry per CDR3 protein. This sample carries around 490,000 distinct CDR3 sequences, roughly 10% of them seen once, and the ten largest clones take about 15%. This specimen belongs to a study of T-cell reconstitution after alpha-beta-depleted transplantation in children. Points from the study as a whole: When one year had passed after transplant, most T-cell counts and diversity came from newly produced T cells. Roughly two months post-transplant, alpha-beta T cells reportedly originated from several hundred graft clones that had expanded.

V shed 4 bases and J 5 bases; nucleotides not matched to a gene: 12. The CDR3 totals 16 residues. Germline V gives CDR1 SGHDT, CDR2 YYEEEE. V usage is TRBV5-6 and J usage is TRBJ2-3; 8 nucleotides agree with TRBD2. The material sequenced was PBMCs, mostly from graft donor cells, taken 180 days after TCRalphabeta/CD19-depleted stem cell transplant. The source of this sequence is a female patient under 10 years old who had a stem cell transplant for aplastic anemia, so the T cells may come from the graft donor. The CDR3 protein is CASSLPGLGGGDTQYF. CDR3 coding DNA: TGTGCCAGCAGCCTCCCGGGACTAGGGGGGGGAGATACGCAGTATTTT.